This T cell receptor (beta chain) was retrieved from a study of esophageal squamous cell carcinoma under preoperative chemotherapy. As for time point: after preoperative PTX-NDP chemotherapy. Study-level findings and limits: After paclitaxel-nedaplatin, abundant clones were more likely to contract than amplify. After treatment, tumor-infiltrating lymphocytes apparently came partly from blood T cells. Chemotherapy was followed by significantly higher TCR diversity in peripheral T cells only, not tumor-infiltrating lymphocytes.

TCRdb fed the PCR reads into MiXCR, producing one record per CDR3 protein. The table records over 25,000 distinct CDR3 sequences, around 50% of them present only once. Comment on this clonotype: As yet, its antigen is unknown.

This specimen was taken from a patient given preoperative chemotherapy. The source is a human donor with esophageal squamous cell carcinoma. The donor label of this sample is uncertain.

CDR3 bases: TGTGCCAGCAGCTATGCAGGGGGGGCCGACAATGAGCAGTTCTTC. Translated: CASSYAGGADNEQFF. This chain links TRBV7-2 with TRBJ2-1; D might be TRBD1 or TRBD2, each matching 7 bases. There are 15 residues in the CDR3. The germline V and J ends were trimmed by 4 bases and 5 bases, with 15 bases remaining between them. Per germline, CDR1 SGHTA and CDR2 FQGNSA.